These 9 T cell receptor beta chains were all obtained from the same sample, sequenced in a study of radiation and T cells in renal cell carcinoma. Using immunoSEQ multiplex PCR, the repertoire was profiled, and TCRdb retains in-frame clones only, with some absent. The sample includes around 16,000 clones, 50% to 60% seen only once; the top ten take around 10%. Treatment here: treatment-naive control, cytoreductive nephrectomy. The specimen comprised tumor tissue, sampled from a patient whose treatment was nephrectomy without radiotherapy. These receptors all come from a man aged 50 to 59 with renal cell carcinoma.

The gene calls are TRBV7-3 and TRBJ2-1; D remains unclear. Deletions cut 3 bases from V and 10 bases from J, with 19 bases between. The CDR3 covers 15 residues. Germline V gene sequence: CDR1 SGHTA, CDR2 FQGTGA. The CDR3 is CASSFFSMGMAEQFF. In DNA form, the CDR3 reads TGTGCCAGCAGCTTCTTCTCAATGGGAATGGCGGAGCAGTTCTTC.

This clone was observed a handful of times. This sequence joins TRBV19 and TRBJ1-1; D unresolved. Trimming cost V 5 bases and J 6 bases, with 16 bases left between them. The CDR3 runs 14 residues. Per the germline V gene, CDR1 is LNHDA and CDR2 is SQIVND (reference sequence). This CDR3 is CASSSTAPSSEAFF. The CDR3 DNA sequence: TGTGCCAGTAGTTCGACTGCACCGAGCTCTGAAGCTTTCTTT.

V gene TRBV30 combines with J gene TRBJ1-1; D is undetermined. CDR1 GTSNPN and CDR2 SVGIG come from the germline V gene (reference sequence). Trimming pared 0 bases from V and 0 bases from J, leaving 11 bases between. The CDR3 has 15 residues. CDR3 amino acids: CAWSVPEEVNTEAFF. Written as DNA, the CDR3 is TGTGCCTGGAGTGTACCTGAAGAGGTGAACACTGAAGCTTTCTTT. The variable domain in full, with the rest retrieved from reference TRBV30 and TRBJ1-1, is SQTIHQWPATLVQPVGSPLSLECTVEGTSNPNLYWYRQAAGRGLQLLFYSVGIGQISSEVPQNLSASRPQDRQFILSSKKLLLSDSGFYLCAWSVPEEVNTEAFFGQGTRLTVV.

The chain employs TRBV2 and TRBJ1-2, with TRBD1 as a possible D gene (5 bases). The V end was cut by 1 base, the J end by 8 bases, with 14 bases between. The CDR3 is made up of 14 amino acids. Germline CDR1 reads SNHLY; CDR2 reads FYNNEI. CDR3 loop: CASSEEGTTDGYTF. The CDR3 DNA is TGTGCCAGCAGTGAAGAGGGAACGACAGACGGCTACACCTTC.

The chain is built from TRBV10-3 and TRBJ2-7; 7 bases align to TRBD1. J lost 11 bases, V lost 2 bases, and 12 bases had no gene match. CDR1 ENHRY and CDR2 SYGVKD come from the germline V gene. This CDR3 has 14 amino acids. The CDR3 is CAISERGTASPEYF. CDR3 nucleotide sequence: TGTGCCATCAGTGAGAGGGGGACAGCGTCACCCGAGTACTTC.

The J gene is TRBJ1-4, the V gene TRBV7-8; 9 nucleotides line up with TRBD1. V was pared by 4 bases and J by 0 bases, with 6 bases of the junction left unmatched. The CDR3 has 17 amino acids. The V gene's germline CDR1 is SGHVS and CDR2 FQNEAQ. The CDR3 DNA is TGTGCCAGCAGCTCAGGGACAGGGATCGCAACTAATGAAAAACTGTTTTTT. Amino acids: CASSSGTGIATNEKLFF.

This chain links TRBV30 with TRBJ1-2; 7 bases fit TRBD1. The CDR3 totals 14 residues. Germline V gene sequence: CDR1 GTSNPN, CDR2 SVGIG (reference sequence). The V segment lost 2 bases and the J segment 10 bases; nucleotides outside the gene matches: 13. This CDR3 reads CAWSTHRGYYDYTF. DNA of the CDR3: TGTGCCTGGAGTACTCACAGGGGATACTACGACTACACCTTC.

The chain couples TRBV10-3 to TRBJ2-5; TRBD2 matches 10 bases. The last part of the DNA fits TRBJ2-7 better; the J call may be wrong. CDR1 is ENHRY, CDR2 SYGVKD, per germline. CDR3 length: 14 residues. CDR3 loop: CAIRLAGTSYEQYF. CDR3 sequence (DNA): TGTGCCATCAGACTAGCGGGAACTTCCTACGAGCAGTACTTC.

This clone has more than one count but fewer than ten. The chain couples TRBV4-1 to TRBJ1-5, with unresolved D. The germline V gene has CDR1 MGHRA and CDR2 YSYEKL. The CDR3 length is 14 residues. Trimming removed 3 bases from V and 10 bases from J, with 16 bases in between. DNA for the CDR3: TGCGCCAGCAGCCAGGTGACTGTGTCGGGCCCCCAGCATTTT. Translating gives CASSQVTVSGPQHF.